This T cell receptor (beta chain) was recovered during a study of shared clonotypes between healthy human individuals. Naivety among CD8 cells was defined by CD45RO negativity and positive CCR7 selection, thereby excluding terminally differentiated effector memory CD45RA+ cells. As processed by the authors: ImmunoSEQ gave junction-only sequences without quality scores, so filtering differed. Clones were read by immunoSEQ multiplex PCR, and TCRdb kept only the in-frame ones, dropping some. V and J calls and clone size come straight from that table; D and trimming were deduced from the DNA. The sample holds about 2,100,000 clones, about 93% seen once. Specimen: naive CD8+ T cells from PBMCs. This clonotype originated in a man aged 18-30 years in good health. Some clones in this sample may be carry-over from other donors' samples.

The CDR3 is CASSQDRVPPGELFF. In DNA, the CDR3 is TGCGCCAGCAGCCAAGATAGGGTTCCCCCCGGGGAGCTGTTTTTT. V and J are TRBV4-1 and TRBJ2-2; D gene ambiguous. Deletions cut 0 bases from V and 6 bases from J, with 11 bases between. Germline V CDR1 and CDR2: MGHRA, YSYEKL. This CDR3 contains 15 residues.